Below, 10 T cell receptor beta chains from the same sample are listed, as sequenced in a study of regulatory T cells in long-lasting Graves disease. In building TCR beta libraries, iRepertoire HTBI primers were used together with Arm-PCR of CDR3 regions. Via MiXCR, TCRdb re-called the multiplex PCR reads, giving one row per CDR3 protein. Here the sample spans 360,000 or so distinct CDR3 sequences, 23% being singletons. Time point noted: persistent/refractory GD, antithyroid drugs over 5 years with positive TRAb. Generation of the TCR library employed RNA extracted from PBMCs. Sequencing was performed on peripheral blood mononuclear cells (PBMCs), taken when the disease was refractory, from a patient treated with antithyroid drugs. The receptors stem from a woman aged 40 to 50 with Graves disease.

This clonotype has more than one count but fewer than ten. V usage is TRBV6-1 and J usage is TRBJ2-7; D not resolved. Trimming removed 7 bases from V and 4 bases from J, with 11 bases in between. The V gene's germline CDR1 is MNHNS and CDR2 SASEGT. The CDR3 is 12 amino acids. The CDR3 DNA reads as TGTGCCAGCACCGGGTCCATTTACGAGCAGTACTTC. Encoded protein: CASTGSIYEQYF.

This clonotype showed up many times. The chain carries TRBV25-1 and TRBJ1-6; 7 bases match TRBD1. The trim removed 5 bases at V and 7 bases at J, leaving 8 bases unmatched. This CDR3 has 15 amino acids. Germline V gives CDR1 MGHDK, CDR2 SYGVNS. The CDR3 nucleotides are TGTGCCAGCAGTCCACCGGGACAGCGGAATTCACCCCTCCACTTT. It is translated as CASSPPGQRNSPLHF.

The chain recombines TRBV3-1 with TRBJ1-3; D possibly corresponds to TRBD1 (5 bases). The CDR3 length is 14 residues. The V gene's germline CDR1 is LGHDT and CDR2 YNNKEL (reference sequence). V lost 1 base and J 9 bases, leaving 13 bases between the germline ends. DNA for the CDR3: TGTGCCAGCAGCCAAGGCCAGGGACGCGTCACCATATATTTT. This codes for CASSQGQGRVTIYF.

The CDR3 region has the DNA TGTGCCACCAGCAGAGATCCCCTCAACTCCTACGAGCAGTACTTC. It specifies CATSRDPLNSYEQYF. The rearrangement links TRBV15 to TRBJ2-7, with D unresolved. V shed 0 bases and J shed 0 bases, with 9 bases lying between them. Germline CDR1 reads LNHNV; CDR2 reads YYDKDF (reference sequence). This CDR3 has 15 residues.

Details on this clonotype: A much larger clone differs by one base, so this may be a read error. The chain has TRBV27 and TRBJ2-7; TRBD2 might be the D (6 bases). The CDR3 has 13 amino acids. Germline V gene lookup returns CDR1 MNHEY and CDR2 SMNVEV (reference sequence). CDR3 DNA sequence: TGTGCCAGCAGTTTATATTCCGGGGGTGAGCAGCACTTC. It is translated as CASSLYSGGEQHF.

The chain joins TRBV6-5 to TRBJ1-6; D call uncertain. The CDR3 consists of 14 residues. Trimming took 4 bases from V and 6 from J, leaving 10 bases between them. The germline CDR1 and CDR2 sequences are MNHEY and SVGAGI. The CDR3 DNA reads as TGTGCCAGCAGTTGGGTGTTTGGTAATTCACCCCTCCACTTT. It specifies CASSWVFGNSPLHF.

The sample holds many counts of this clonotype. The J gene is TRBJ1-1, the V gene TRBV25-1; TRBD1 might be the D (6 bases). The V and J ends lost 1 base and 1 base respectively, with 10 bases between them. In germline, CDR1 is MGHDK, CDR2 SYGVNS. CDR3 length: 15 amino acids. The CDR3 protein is CASSESRGWNTEAFF. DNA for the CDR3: TGTGCCAGCAGTGAATCGAGGGGGTGGAACACTGAAGCTTTCTTT.

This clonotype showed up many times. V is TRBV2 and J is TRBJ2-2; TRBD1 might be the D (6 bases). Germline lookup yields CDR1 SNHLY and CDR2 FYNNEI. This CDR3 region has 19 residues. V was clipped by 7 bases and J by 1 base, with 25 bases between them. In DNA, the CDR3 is TGTGCCAGCACTTTGGACAGCGCCCCTATCCCTGAGAACACCGGGGAGCTGTTTTTT. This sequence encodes CASTLDSAPIPENTGELFF. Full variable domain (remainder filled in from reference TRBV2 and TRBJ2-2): EPEVTQTPSHQVTQMGQEVILRCVPISNHLYFYWYRQILGQKVEFLVSFYNNEISEKSEIFDDQFSVERPDGSNFTLKIRSTKLEDSAMYFCASTLDSAPIPENTGELFFGEGSRLTVL.

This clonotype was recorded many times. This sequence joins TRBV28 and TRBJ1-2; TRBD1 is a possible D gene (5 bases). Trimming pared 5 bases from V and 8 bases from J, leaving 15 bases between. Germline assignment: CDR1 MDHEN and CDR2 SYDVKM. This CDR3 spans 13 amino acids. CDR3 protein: CASSPGTLGGYTF. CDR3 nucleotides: TGTGCCAGCAGTCCCGGGACCTTAGGGGGCTACACCTTC.

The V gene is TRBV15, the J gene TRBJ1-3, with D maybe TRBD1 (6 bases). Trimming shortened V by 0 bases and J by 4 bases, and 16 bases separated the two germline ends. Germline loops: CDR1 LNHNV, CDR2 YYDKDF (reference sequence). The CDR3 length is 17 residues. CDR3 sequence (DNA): TGTGCCACCAGCAGAGATAGGGCACAGGGCTACGGAAACACCATATATTTT. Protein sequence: CATSRDRAQGYGNTIYF. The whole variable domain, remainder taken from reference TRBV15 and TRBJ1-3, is DAMVIQNPRYQVTQFGKPVTLSCSQTLNHNVMYWYQQKSSQAPKLLFHYYDKDFNNEADTPDNFQSRRPNTSFCFLDIRSPGLGDTAMYLCATSRDRAQGYGNTIYFGEGSWLTVV.